Presented here are 9 T cell receptor beta chains from one specimen sequenced in a study of blood T cells in healthy people across ages. A sample-barcoded 5' primer and a J-beta primer mix were used in a second PCR of roughly 6 to 11 cycles. TCRdb called the 5' RACE reads again in MiXCR, with one record for every CDR3 protein. The sample lists about 570,000 distinct CDR3 sequences, 27% occurring once. Sequencing was carried out using blood. Source of these receptors: a woman aged 70-85 years in good health.

This chain joins TRBV4-2 and TRBJ1-1; D call uncertain. V lost 0 bases and J 6 bases, leaving 17 bases between the germline ends. Germline loops: CDR1 LGHNA, CDR2 YNFKEQ. This CDR3 spans 16 amino acids. The CDR3 DNA follows: TGTGCCAGCAGCCAAGATCCTAAAGGGAGAGAATCTGAAGCTTTCTTT. This gives the protein CASSQDPKGRESEAFF.

The gene calls are TRBV29-1 and TRBJ1-2, with TRBD1 matching 9 bases. Trimming removed 6 bases from V and 4 bases from J; junction bases left unmatched: 3. The germline V gene has CDR1 SQVTM and CDR2 ANQGSEA. The CDR3 loop spans 12 amino acids. CDR3 in DNA: TGCAGCGTCGTACAGGGGGCCTATGGCTACACCTTC. This codes for CSVVQGAYGYTF.

This chain uses TRBV9 with TRBJ2-7; TRBD2 might be the D (7 bases). CDR3 length equals 15 residues. The V gene lost 4 bases and the J gene lost 5 bases, with 19 bases spanning the gap. Germline lookup yields CDR1 SGDLS and CDR2 YYNGEE. DNA for the CDR3: TGTGCCAGCAGCCCTTTTGGGGGGGGCAGCAACGAGCAGTACTTC. Amino acids: CASSPFGGGSNEQYF.

This clonotype was counted only a few times. The chain combines TRBV20-1 with TRBJ1-3; D call uncertain. The CDR3 extends over 14 amino acids. V shed 0 bases and J shed 0 bases, with 6 bases lying between them. From germline, CDR1 is DFQATT and CDR2 SNEGSKA (reference sequence). For the CDR3, the DNA is TGCAGTGCTAGAGATCGACTCTCTGGAAACACCATATATTTT. It yields the protein CSARDRLSGNTIYF.

The chain combines TRBV20-1 with TRBJ2-7, with D possibly TRBD2 on 7 matching bases. V was cut by 5 bases and J by 0 bases, with 14 bases left in between. The CDR3 consists of 14 residues. Germline V lookup: CDR1 DFQATT, CDR2 SNEGSKA (reference sequence). The CDR3 nucleotides are TGCAGTGCTCAGGGGCGGGGGATCTCCTACGAGCAGTACTTC. Its protein product is CSAQGRGISYEQYF.

This clonotype came up a few times. The V gene is TRBV11-3, the J gene TRBJ2-5; TRBD2 agrees at 7 bases. Losses at the gene ends were 1 base for V and 4 bases for J; bases not matched to a gene: 6. The CDR3 runs 15 residues. Per germline, CDR1 SGHNT and CDR2 YENEEA. The DNA of the CDR3 is TGTGCCAGCAGCTTAGCTGAGGGACTACTAGAGACCCAGTACTTC. Translating it yields CASSLAEGLLETQYF.

The CDR3 sequence is CASSELAGATDTQYF. CDR3 coding DNA: TGTGCCAGCAGTGAACTAGCGGGGGCCACAGATACGCAGTATTTT. The rearrangement uses TRBV6-1 and TRBJ2-3; 10 bases fit TRBD2. Germline V gene data show CDR1 as MNHNS and CDR2 as SASEGT. The junction had 1 base not matched to a gene; V was cut back by 2 bases and J by 2 bases. CDR3 length: 15 residues.

This clonotype was counted many times. V and J are TRBV2 and TRBJ2-5, with TRBD1 matching over 7 bases. The V and J ends lost 6 bases and 4 bases, in that order; junction bases with no gene match: 5. This CDR3 is 13 amino acids long. Germline V CDR1 and CDR2: SNHLY, FYNNEI. CDR3 sequence: CASRRQGRETQYF. The CDR3 nucleotides read TGTGCCAGCAGAAGACAGGGCCGAGAGACCCAGTACTTC.

The table lists this clonotype with a few counts. This chain links TRBV29-1 with TRBJ1-2; no definite D call. Germline V lookup: CDR1 SQVTM, CDR2 ANQGSEA. The CDR3 spans 11 residues. V was pared by 3 bases and J by 6 bases, with 8 bases between. In nucleotides, the CDR3 is TGCAGCGTTGAGGAGTATGATGGCTACACCTTC. This encodes CSVEEYDGYTF.